This T cell receptor beta chain was observed in a study of cytomegalovirus exposure and HLA in healthy donors. Study summary: In terms of ancestry, the Caucasian-associated cluster contained roughly 80% of the 350 to 450 genotyped donors.

The PCR was carried out with 60 Vbeta primers and 13 Jbeta primers. Data came from immunoSEQ multiplex PCR; TCRdb stores just in-frame clones and leaves some out. The sample consists of about 110,000 clones, more than 60% of them appearing once. Germline assignment: CDR1 KGHSH and CDR2 LQKENI. Trimming took 3 bases from V and 7 from J, leaving 15 bases between them. The CDR3 runs 14 residues. Overall study results and limits: 87-base-pair reads could not separate some V segments, including TRBV6-2 and TRBV6-3. Some TCR beta chains (164 of them) were listed as cytomegalovirus-associated. Confirmation in vitro established that a few CMV-associated chains were specific for CMV antigens.

A remark on this clone: Its antigen is unidentified.

Material: PBMCs. The chain links TRBV18 to TRBJ2-5; TRBD2 is a possible D gene (6 bases). This receptor was identified in a woman in her 40s in good health and CMV-seronegative. The CDR3 loop is CASSPPGAAGTQYF. Here the CDR3 DNA reads TGTGCCAGCTCACCCCCCGGGGCAGCGGGGACCCAGTACTTC.